This T cell receptor beta chain was sequenced for a study of shared clonotypes between healthy human individuals. About the study: Samples came from a couple of female and three male donors aged 18 to 49.

Germline V gene lookup returns CDR1 MGHRA and CDR2 YSYEKL. The CDR3 has 11 residues. V was shortened by 0 bases and J by 8 bases, with 3 bases between the two germline ends. The table came from immunoSEQ multiplex PCR; TCRdb's copy has only in-frame clones and leaves some out. The sample carries about 480,000 clones, less than 85% recorded once. This clone has only one observation. This chain joins TRBV4-1 and TRBJ2-3, with unresolved D. Specimen: PBMCs. The sequence derives from a woman in her thirties or forties in good health. Some clones in this sample may be carry-over from other donors' samples. CDR3 loop: CASSQDGTQYF. CDR3 DNA sequence: TGCGCCAGCAGCCAAGATGGTACGCAGTATTTT.